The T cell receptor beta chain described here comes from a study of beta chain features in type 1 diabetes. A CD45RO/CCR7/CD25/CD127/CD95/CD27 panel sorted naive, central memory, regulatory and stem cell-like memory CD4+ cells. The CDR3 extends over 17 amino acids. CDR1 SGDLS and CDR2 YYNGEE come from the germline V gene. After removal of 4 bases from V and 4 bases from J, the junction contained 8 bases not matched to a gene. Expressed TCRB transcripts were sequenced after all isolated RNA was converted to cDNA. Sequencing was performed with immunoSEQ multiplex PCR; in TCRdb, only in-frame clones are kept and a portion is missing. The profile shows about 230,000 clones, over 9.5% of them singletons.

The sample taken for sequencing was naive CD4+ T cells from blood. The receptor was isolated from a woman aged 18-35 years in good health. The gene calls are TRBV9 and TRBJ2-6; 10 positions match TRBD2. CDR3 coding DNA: TGTGCCAGCAGCCGGAGCGGGGGGGCCAAGGGGGCCAACGTCCTGACTTTC. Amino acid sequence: CASSRSGGAKGANVLTF.